This TCR beta chain was found in a study of T-cell reconstitution after alpha-beta-depleted transplantation in children. Germline CDR1 and CDR2: LGHNA and YSLEER. V lost 0 bases and J lost 4, with 17 bases in between. The CDR3 runs to 17 residues. Using unique molecular identifiers, the investigators prepared the TCRbeta library. TCRdb re-called the PCR reads through MiXCR, storing one row per CDR3 protein. The repertoire includes 450,000 to 500,000 distinct CDR3 sequences, around 12% of them detected once, and about 6% sits in the top ten. Only a few counts were recorded for this clonotype. The sample consisted of PBMCs from the stem cell graft donor, taken from the stem cell graft. This receptor was identified in a human donor who donated a stem cell graft to a child with combined immunodeficiency. V usage is TRBV4-3 and J usage is TRBJ2-3, with D perhaps TRBD2 (5 bases). CDR3 sequence (DNA): TGCGCCAGCAGCCAAGATATTGCGGGCGGTCAATCAGATACGCAGTATTTT. It translates to CASSQDIAGGQSDTQYF.